This T cell receptor beta chain was recovered during a study of OX40 agonist ivuxolimab in advanced cancers. Overall study: People in dose escalation had one of these cancers: hepatocellular carcinoma, melanoma, renal cell or head and neck cancer. People who had prior anti-PD-1, anti-PD-L1 or anti-CTLA-4 therapy could take part, and 40% had some.

Autoimmune disease history or systemic immunosuppression meant exclusion. Samples were taken at baseline and on day 1 of cycles 4 and 7. The assay was immunoSEQ multiplex PCR, and TCRdb's table has in-frame clones only and misses some. This table has under 65,000 clones, roughly nine tenths appearing once. The CDR3 totals 16 residues. After removal of 1 base from V and 2 bases from J, the junction contained 7 bases not matched to a gene. The germline gives CDR1 SGHVS, CDR2 FQNEAQ. This chain joins TRBV7-8 and TRBJ2-7, with 8 positions matching TRBD2. Specimen: CD4+ or CD8+ T cells sorted from blood, collected in a trial of the OX40 agonist ivuxolimab. The clonotype was recovered from an adult with an advanced solid tumor such as melanoma, head and neck, liver or kidney cancer. The CDR3 DNA sequence: TGTGCCAGCAGCTTAGTGGCGGGAGGAACCCCCTACGAGCAGTACTTC. Translated: CASSLVAGGTPYEQYF. The full variable domain, in which reference TRBV7-8 and TRBJ2-7 provide the parts outside the CDR3, is GAGVSQSPRYKVAKRGQDVALRCDPISGHVSLFWYQQALGQGPEFLTYFQNEAQLDKSGLPSDRFFAERPEGSVSTLKIQRTQQEDSAVYLCASSLVAGGTPYEQYFGPGTRLTVT.